This T cell receptor beta chain was obtained from a study of identical twins. Study-wide points: The study reached conclusions through statistical analysis that was cross-sectional, not following the same donors.

From the 5' RACE reads, TCRdb called clonotypes with MiXCR, one entry per CDR3 protein. The data contain about 700,000 distinct CDR3 sequences, about 9.4% of them singletons. This clonotype was detected ten times or more. Its antigen is not identified. The CDR3 sequence is 15 residues long. Trimming cost V 0 bases and J 2 bases, with 11 bases left between them. Germline values: CDR1 LGHNA, CDR2 YSLEER. These data also featured in a second study, about yellow fever vaccine responses in identical twins.

This TCR derives from a woman younger than 30 in good health. The material sequenced was PBMCs. This sequence joins TRBV4-3 and TRBJ2-7; D gene ambiguous. The DNA of the CDR3 is TGCGCCAGCAGCCAAGATCCCGATACAGCCTACGAGCAGTACTTC. Translated, it gives CASSQDPDTAYEQYF.